This TCR beta chain was retrieved from a study of T-cell reconstitution after alpha-beta-depleted transplantation in children (dated by TCRdb to about 2016). At the level of the whole study: Using TCR repertoire profiling, the study followed T-cell immune reconstitution in a quantitative way in children after TCRalphabeta/CD19-depleted allogeneic hematopoietic cell transplantation.

The sample's treatment or condition, from its label and the paper: allogeneic hematopoietic cell transplantation with graft depleted of TCRalphabeta T cells and CD19 B cells. The children who served as transplant recipients had been given grafts of TCRalphabeta/CD19-depleted allogeneic hematopoietic cells. Preparation of the library involved PCR. Sequenced using an Illumina HiSeq 2500. Molecular barcoding was employed in the preparation of TCR libraries, with unique molecular identifiers being used to normalize TCRbeta repertoire quantification. The raw public reads went through TCRdb reprocessing: fastp at Q25, MiXCR clone calling, in-frame beta chains kept. Here each entry gathers all rows of one CDR3 protein and keeps the most common genes and DNA. This sample comprises approximately 1,000,000 distinct CDR3 sequences, 25% to 30% of them detected only once. Over 25% of the sample rests with the top ten.

This clonotype appeared a few times. The target of this receptor is not known. Base qualities are not recorded, but no much larger clone differs from it by a single base. What the study reported, not specific to this receptor: In some patients, high TCRbeta diversity at day 60 was attributed to recipient T cells and intrathymic progenitors that had survived conditioning. Apparently early alphabetaT-cell count recovery about two months after transplant reportedly relied on only several hundred rapidly expanded clones derived from non-depleted graft cells. Over subsequent months, a decline in hyperexpanded clone frequencies was noted, and after one year, T-cell counts and TCRbeta diversity were mostly ascribed to newly produced T cells.

Specimen: PBMCs, mostly from graft donor cells, collected 360 days after TCRalphabeta/CD19-depleted stem cell transplant. The sequence derives from a boy younger than two who had a stem cell transplant for SCID, so the T cells may come from the graft donor.

The nucleotides read TGCAGTGCTAGAGATCGGTTGGGACTAGGGGAGGGTGAGCAGTTCTTC. Its coded protein is CSARDRLGLGEGEQFF. The chain was built from TRBV20-1 and TRBJ2-1; TRBD2 agrees with 8 junctional bases. The CDR3 contains 16 residues, cysteine and phenylalanine counted. Just the 48-base CDR3 DNA is kept, in frame starting at base 1. In the germline V gene (reference sequence), CDR1 corresponds to DFQATT and CDR2 to SNEGSKA. The germline V and J ends show losses of 0 bases and 9 bases respectively, and no gene match explains 13 bases of the junction.